Each of the 21 T cell receptor beta chains below was sequenced from the same sample in a study of cytomegalovirus exposure and HLA in healthy donors (dated by TCRdb to about 2017). Library creation used the immunoSEQ multiplex PCR assay. For the multiplex PCR, a mixture combining 60 forward primers for TCR Vbeta segments and 13 reverse primers for TCR Jbeta segments was used. Sourced from immuneACCESS, this table was stored by TCRdb with only in-frame sequences that have V and J called. A share of the clones is absent; for the studies checked, an unresolved V gene accounts for under half, and the remainder has no known explanation. The table for this sample lists under 150,000 clones; about 80% of them were counted only once. Roughly 6.2% of the sample is in the top ten clones. Specimen: PBMCs. These receptors all stem from a woman in her thirties or forties in good health and CMV-seropositive.

The V call is TRBV10-1, the J call TRBJ2-1, with 8 bases identical to TRBD2. CDR1 is WNHNN and CDR2 is SYGVQD in the germline V gene (reference sequence). Germline trimming cut 2 bases from V and 3 bases from J; bases unmatched to any gene: 18. This CDR3 spans 20 amino acids. The CDR3 DNA is TGCGCCAGCAGTGAGACCCTGGGGGTAGCTAGCGGGCACTTCTACAATGAGCAGTTCTTC. Amino acid sequence: CASSETLGVASGHFYNEQFF.

This clone is a singleton in its sample. The CDR3 here is CASSEAGSGTLSSTDTQYF. The CDR3 nucleotides read TGTGCCAGCAGTGAAGCGGGTTCAGGCACTCTATCTAGCACAGATACGCAGTATTTT. The chain recombines TRBV2 with TRBJ2-3; unclear D gene. This CDR3 comprises 19 residues. Trimming shortened V by 0 bases and J by 0 bases, and 19 bases separated the two germline ends. The germline V gene has CDR1 SNHLY and CDR2 FYNNEI.

J is TRBJ2-1 and V is TRBV2, with 9 bases aligning to TRBD2. Germline V gene sequence: CDR1 SNHLY, CDR2 FYNNEI. This CDR3 comprises 14 residues. J was trimmed by 6 bases and V by 7 bases; bases with no gene match: 7. The CDR3 reads CASKPTTSGNEQFF. The CDR3 DNA sequence: TGTGCCAGCAAGCCCACGACTAGCGGCAATGAGCAGTTCTTC.

The V gene is TRBV18, the J gene TRBJ2-1; TRBD2 matches at 8 bases. V lost 8 bases to trimming and J lost 8 bases; unmatched junction nucleotides: 8. From germline, CDR1 is KGHSH and CDR2 LQKENI. The CDR3 sequence is 13 residues long. The CDR3 protein is CASGGLGGDEQFF. CDR3 coding DNA: TGTGCCAGCGGGGGACTAGGAGGGGATGAGCAGTTCTTC.

The chain joins TRBV9 to TRBJ1-2, with 7 bases identical to TRBD1. J gave up 5 bases and V 4 bases, and 11 bases lay outside the gene matches. The germline V gene encodes CDR1 SGDLS and CDR2 YYNGEE. The CDR3 has 15 residues. CDR3 DNA: TGTGCCAGCAGCCCGGACAGGACCAAGGGGTATGGCTACACCTTC. Amino acids: CASSPDRTKGYGYTF. Complete variable domain (other parts from reference TRBV9 and TRBJ1-2): DSGVTQTPKHLITATGQRVTLRCSPRSGDLSVYWYQQSLDQGLQFLIQYYNGEERAKGNILERFSAQQFPDLHSELNLSSLELGDSALYFCASSPDRTKGYGYTFGSGTRLTVV.

The rearrangement joins TRBV5-1 to TRBJ2-5; 9 bases align to TRBD1. After removal of 4 bases from V and 5 bases from J, the junction contained 9 bases not matched to a gene. Per germline, CDR1 SGHRS and CDR2 YFSETQ. This CDR3 spans 15 amino acids. CDR3 sequence (DNA): TGCGCCAGCAGCAGCGGGACAGGGTCTTCGGAGACCCAGTACTTC. This sequence encodes CASSSGTGSSETQYF. Full variable domain (rest looked up from reference TRBV5-1 and TRBJ2-5): KAGVTQTPRYLIKTRGQQVTLSCSPISGHRSVSWYQQTPGQGLQFLFEYFSETQRNKGNFPGRFSGRQFSNSRSEMNVSTLELGDSALYLCASSSGTGSSETQYFGPGTRLLVL.

This clone was detected only a few times. V usage is TRBV4-2 and J usage is TRBJ1-1; D is unclear. This CDR3 region has 13 residues. V was trimmed by 0 bases and J by 11 bases, leaving 13 bases between them. The germline gives CDR1 LGHNA, CDR2 YNFKEQ. The CDR3 sequence is CASSQDPSPRAFF. CDR3 DNA sequence: TGTGCCAGCAGCCAAGATCCATCGCCACGGGCTTTCTTT.

This clone showed up just a few times. The chain is built from TRBV7-6 and TRBJ2-7, with D tentatively TRBD2 (6 bases). This CDR3 has 13 residues. CDR1 and CDR2 (germline): SGHVS, FNYEAQ. V was clipped by 1 base and J by 7 bases, with 11 bases between them. This chain's CDR3 is CASSLERGGEQYF. The CDR3 DNA reads TGTGCCAGCAGCTTAGAAAGGGGAGGAGAGCAGTACTTC.

The gene calls are TRBV5-1 and TRBJ1-4; 8 bases match TRBD1. The germline V gene encodes CDR1 SGHRS and CDR2 YFSETQ. The CDR3 extends over 15 amino acids. J gave up 6 bases and V 5 bases, and 9 bases lay outside the gene matches. This CDR3 reads CASRGSGQGHEKLFF. As DNA, the CDR3 is TGCGCCAGCAGAGGATCCGGACAGGGACATGAAAAACTGTTTTTT.

This clone has just one count. The chain employs TRBV7-9 and TRBJ1-6; D might be TRBD1 (5 bases). Germline lookup yields CDR1 SEHNR and CDR2 FQNEAQ (reference sequence). The CDR3 runs 16 residues. Trimming shortened V by 5 bases and J by 0 bases, and 11 bases separated the two germline ends. CDR3 nucleotides: TGTGCCAGCAGCCCTGGGGCACTCTCCTATAATTCACCCCTCCACTTT. Translation gives CASSPGALSYNSPLHF.

This clone was counted a few times. Other DNA variants within this sample encode the same CDR3. The chain uses TRBV28 and TRBJ1-4; no definite D call. This CDR3 has 14 residues. Trimming shortened V by 4 bases and J by 4 bases, and 10 bases separated the two germline ends. CDR1 is MDHEN, CDR2 SYDVKM, per germline. CDR3 nucleotides: TGTGCCAGCAGTTCGAGCTCCCTTAATGAAAAACTGTTTTTT. It is translated as CASSSSSLNEKLFF.

The chain employs TRBV7-9 and TRBJ2-7; D uncertain. This CDR3 comprises 13 residues. Germline lookup yields CDR1 SEHNR and CDR2 FQNEAQ (reference sequence). Trimming removed 1 base at V and 3 bases at J, with 7 bases between. CDR3 loop: CASSLGNYYEQYF. The CDR3 DNA sequence: TGTGCCAGCAGCTTAGGCAACTACTACGAGCAGTACTTC.

The chain uses TRBV5-1 and TRBJ2-7; maybe TRBD2 (5 bases). CDR1 SGHRS and CDR2 YFSETQ come from the germline V gene. V gave up 2 bases and J gave up 2 bases, with 14 bases separating them. The CDR3 spans 15 residues. CDR3 residues: CASSFSETATYEQYF. DNA of the CDR3: TGCGCCAGCAGCTTTAGCGAGACGGCCACCTACGAGCAGTACTTC.

V usage is TRBV5-1 and J usage is TRBJ1-2, with 12 bases that match TRBD1. J was trimmed by 7 bases and V by 4 bases; bases with no gene match: 8. Germline V lookup: CDR1 SGHRS, CDR2 YFSETQ. The CDR3 runs 15 residues. CDR3 coding DNA: TGCGCCAGCAGCGGGACAGGGGGCGTCGGTCGTGGCTACACCTTC. Its translation: CASSGTGGVGRGYTF. The full variable domain, completed using reference TRBV5-1 and TRBJ1-2, is KAGVTQTPRYLIKTRGQQVTLSCSPISGHRSVSWYQQTPGQGLQFLFEYFSETQRNKGNFPGRFSGRQFSNSRSEMNVSTLELGDSALYLCASSGTGGVGRGYTFGSGTRLTVV.

J is TRBJ1-2 and V is TRBV7-9; tentative D call: TRBD1 (6 bases). Trimming shortened V by 2 bases and J by 4 bases, and 14 bases separated the two germline ends. Germline loops: CDR1 SEHNR, CDR2 FQNEAQ (reference sequence). CDR3 length: 15 amino acids. CDR3 sequence reads: CASSLTPGVVYGYTF. The CDR3 DNA reads TGTGCCAGCAGCTTAACCCCAGGGGTGGTCTATGGCTACACCTTC.

CDR3 sequence (DNA): TGCAGTGCTAGAGTTGGGACATCGCAGTTCTTC. Translating it yields CSARVGTSQFF. The rearrangement links TRBV20-1 to TRBJ2-1; possible D gene TRBD1, 6 bases. V was clipped by 1 base and J by 12 bases, with 10 bases between them. The CDR3 is 11 amino acids. In germline, CDR1 is DFQATT, CDR2 SNEGSKA (reference sequence).

This clone was found a few times. The chain recombines TRBV5-4 with TRBJ1-1; D gene uncertain. The V end lost 4 bases, the J end lost 0 bases, and 7 bases lay between the germline ends. From germline, CDR1 is SGHNT and CDR2 YYREEE (reference sequence). The CDR3 is 13 amino acids. The CDR3, as DNA: TGTGCCAGCAGCCCCCGGTTGAACACTGAAGCTTTCTTT. Residues: CASSPRLNTEAFF.

The J gene is TRBJ2-3, the V gene TRBV29-1; TRBD1 is a possible D gene (5 bases). V shed 6 bases and J shed 9 bases, with 16 bases lying between them. Germline CDR1 is SQVTM and CDR2 is ANQGSEA. The CDR3 extends over 12 amino acids. CDR3 bases: TGCAGCGTCAAGTCAGGGCCGGACACGCAGTATTTT. Amino acid sequence: CSVKSGPDTQYF.

The chain couples TRBV25-1 to TRBJ2-1, with TRBD2 matching over 12 bases. This CDR3 region has 16 residues. Germline CDR1 is MGHDK and CDR2 is SYGVNS. J was trimmed by 6 bases and V by 8 bases; bases with no gene match: 11. As DNA, the CDR3 is TGTGCCAGCCGTAACCGACTAGCGGGAGAGGGCAATGAGCAGTTCTTC. It yields the protein CASRNRLAGEGNEQFF. Full variable domain (rest looked up from reference TRBV25-1 and TRBJ2-1): EADIYQTPRYLVIGTGKKITLECSQTMGHDKMYWYQQDPGMELHLIHYSYGVNSTEKGDLSSESTVSRIRTEHFPLTLESARPSHTSQYLCASRNRLAGEGNEQFFGPGTRLTVL.

J is TRBJ2-3 and V is TRBV11-2; D is undetermined. Per germline, CDR1 SGHAT and CDR2 FQNNGV. The CDR3 is 12 residues long. The ends were cut back, 4 bases at V and 7 bases at J, with 9 bases in the middle. The CDR3 bases are TGTGCCAGCAGCTCGCCGGTCAATACGCAGTATTTT. Translated, it gives CASSSPVNTQYF.

This clone appeared a single time. CDR3 amino acids: CASSSGQEETQYF. CDR3 bases: TGTGCCAGCAGCTCCGGACAGGAGGAGACCCAGTACTTC. V and J are TRBV7-2 and TRBJ2-5; 7 nucleotides match TRBD1. J lost 5 bases, V lost 4 bases, and 4 bases had no gene match. The CDR3 spans 13 residues. Per the germline V gene, CDR1 is SGHTA and CDR2 is FQGNSA.